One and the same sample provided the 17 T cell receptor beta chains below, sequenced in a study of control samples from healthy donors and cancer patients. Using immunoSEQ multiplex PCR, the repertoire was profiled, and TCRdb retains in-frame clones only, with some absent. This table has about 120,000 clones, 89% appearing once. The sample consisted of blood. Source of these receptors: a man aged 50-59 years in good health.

The CDR3 protein is CASTPRVGTEAFF. The CDR3 DNA follows: TGTGCCAGCACCCCGAGAGTCGGGACTGAAGCTTTCTTT. J is TRBJ1-1 and V is TRBV2, with D unresolved. CDR3 length equals 13 residues. Germline CDR1 is SNHLY and CDR2 is FYNNEI. V dropped 7 bases and J dropped 5 bases, with 14 bases sitting between them.

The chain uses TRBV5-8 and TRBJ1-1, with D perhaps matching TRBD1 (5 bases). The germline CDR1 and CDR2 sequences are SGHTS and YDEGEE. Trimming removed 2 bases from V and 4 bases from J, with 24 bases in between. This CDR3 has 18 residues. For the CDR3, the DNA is TGTGCCAGCAGCTTTTTGACCGGGACCGGCCGCCTGACCACTGAAGCTTTCTTT. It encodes CASSFLTGTGRLTTEAFF.

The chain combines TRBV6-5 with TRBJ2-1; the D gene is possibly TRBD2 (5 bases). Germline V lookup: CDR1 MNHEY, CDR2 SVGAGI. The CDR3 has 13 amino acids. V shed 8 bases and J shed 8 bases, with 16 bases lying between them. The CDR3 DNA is TGTGCCAGCTCGCGCCGGGGAATGCATGAGCAGTTCTTC. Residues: CASSRRGMHEQFF.

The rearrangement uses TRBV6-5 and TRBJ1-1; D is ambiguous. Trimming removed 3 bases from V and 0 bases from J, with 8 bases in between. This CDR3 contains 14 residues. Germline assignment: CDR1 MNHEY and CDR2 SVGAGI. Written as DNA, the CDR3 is TGTGCCAGCAGTTATGCTCTGATGAACACTGAAGCTTTCTTT. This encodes CASSYALMNTEAFF.

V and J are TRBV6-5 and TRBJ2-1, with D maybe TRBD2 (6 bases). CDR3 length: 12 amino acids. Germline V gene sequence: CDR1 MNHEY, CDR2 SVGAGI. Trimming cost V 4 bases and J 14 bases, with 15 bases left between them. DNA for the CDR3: TGTGCCAGCAGTTCCCCTAGCGACCAGGAGTTCTTC. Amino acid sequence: CASSSPSDQEFF.

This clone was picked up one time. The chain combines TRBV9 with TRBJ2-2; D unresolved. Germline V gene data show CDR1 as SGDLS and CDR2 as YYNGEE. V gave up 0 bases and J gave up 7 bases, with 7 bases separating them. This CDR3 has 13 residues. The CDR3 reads CASSVAGYGELFF. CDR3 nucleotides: TGTGCCAGCAGCGTAGCTGGGTACGGGGAGCTGTTTTTT.

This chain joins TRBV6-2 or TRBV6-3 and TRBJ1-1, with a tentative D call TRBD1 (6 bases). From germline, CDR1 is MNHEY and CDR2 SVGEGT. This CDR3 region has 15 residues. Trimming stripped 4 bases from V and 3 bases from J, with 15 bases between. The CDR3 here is CASSSRGGGHTEAFF. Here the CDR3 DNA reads TGTGCCAGCAGTTCCCGAGGGGGAGGCCACACTGAAGCTTTCTTT.

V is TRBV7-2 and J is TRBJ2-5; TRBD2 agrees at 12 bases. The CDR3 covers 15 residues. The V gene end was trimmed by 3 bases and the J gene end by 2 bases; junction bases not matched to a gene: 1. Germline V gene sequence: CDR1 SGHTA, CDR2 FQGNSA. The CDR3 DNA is TGTGCCAGCAGCTTCGGACTAGCGGGGCAAGAGACCCAGTACTTC. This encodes CASSFGLAGQETQYF.

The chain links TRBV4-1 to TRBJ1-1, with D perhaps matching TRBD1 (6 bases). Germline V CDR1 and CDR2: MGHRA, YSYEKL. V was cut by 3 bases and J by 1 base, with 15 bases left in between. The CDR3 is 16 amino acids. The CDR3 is CASSHDGRGTNTEAFF. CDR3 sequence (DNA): TGCGCCAGCAGCCACGACGGCAGGGGCACGAACACTGAAGCTTTCTTT.

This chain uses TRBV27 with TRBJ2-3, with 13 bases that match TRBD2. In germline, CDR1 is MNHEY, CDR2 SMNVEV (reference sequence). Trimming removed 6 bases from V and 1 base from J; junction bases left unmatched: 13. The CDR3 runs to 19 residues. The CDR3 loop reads CASRAWTSGGQMRTDTQYF. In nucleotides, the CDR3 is TGTGCCAGCAGGGCTTGGACTAGCGGGGGCCAAATGCGCACAGATACGCAGTATTTT.

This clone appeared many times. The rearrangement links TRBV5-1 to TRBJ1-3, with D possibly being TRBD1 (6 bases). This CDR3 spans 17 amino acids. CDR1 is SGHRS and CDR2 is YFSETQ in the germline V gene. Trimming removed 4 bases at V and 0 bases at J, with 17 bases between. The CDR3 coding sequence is TGCGCCAGCAGCCCGTCCGGGACACTCCTCTCTGGAAACACCATATATTTT. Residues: CASSPSGTLLSGNTIYF.

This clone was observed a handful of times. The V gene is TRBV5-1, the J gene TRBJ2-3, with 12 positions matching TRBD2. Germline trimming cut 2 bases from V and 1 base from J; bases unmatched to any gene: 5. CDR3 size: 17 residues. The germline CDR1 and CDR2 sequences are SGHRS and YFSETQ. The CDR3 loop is CASSFSPSGGGTDTQYF. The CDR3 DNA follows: TGCGCCAGCAGCTTCTCACCTAGCGGGGGGGGCACAGATACGCAGTATTTT.

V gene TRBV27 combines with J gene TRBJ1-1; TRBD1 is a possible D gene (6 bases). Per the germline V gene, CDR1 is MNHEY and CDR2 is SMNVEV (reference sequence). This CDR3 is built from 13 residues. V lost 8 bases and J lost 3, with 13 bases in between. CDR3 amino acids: CASFDPGDTEAFF. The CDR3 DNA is TGTGCCAGCTTTGACCCAGGGGACACTGAAGCTTTCTTT.

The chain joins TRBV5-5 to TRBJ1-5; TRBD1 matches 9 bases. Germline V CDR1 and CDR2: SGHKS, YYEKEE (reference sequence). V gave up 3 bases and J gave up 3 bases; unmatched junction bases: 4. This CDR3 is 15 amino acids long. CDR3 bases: TGTGCCAGCAGCTCGGGACAGGGAGTCAATCAGCCCCAGCATTTT. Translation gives CASSSGQGVNQPQHF.

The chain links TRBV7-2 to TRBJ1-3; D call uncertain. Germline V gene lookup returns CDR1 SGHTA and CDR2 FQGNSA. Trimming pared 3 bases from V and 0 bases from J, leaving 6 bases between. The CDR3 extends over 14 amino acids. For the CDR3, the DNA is TGTGCCAGCAGCTTCCTAATCTCTGGAAACACCATATATTTT. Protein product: CASSFLISGNTIYF. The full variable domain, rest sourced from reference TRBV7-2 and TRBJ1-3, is GAGVSQSPSNKVTEKGKDVELRCDPISGHTALYWYRQSLGQGLEFLIYFQGNSAPDKSGLPSDRFSAERTGGSVSTLTIQRTQQEDSAVYLCASSFLISGNTIYFGEGSWLTVV.

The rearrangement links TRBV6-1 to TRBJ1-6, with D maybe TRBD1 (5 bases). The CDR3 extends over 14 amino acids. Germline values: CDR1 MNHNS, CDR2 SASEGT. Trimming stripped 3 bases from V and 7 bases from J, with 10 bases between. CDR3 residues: CASSEGQSNSPLHF. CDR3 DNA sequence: TGTGCCAGCAGTGAGGGGCAGTCGAATTCACCCCTCCACTTT.

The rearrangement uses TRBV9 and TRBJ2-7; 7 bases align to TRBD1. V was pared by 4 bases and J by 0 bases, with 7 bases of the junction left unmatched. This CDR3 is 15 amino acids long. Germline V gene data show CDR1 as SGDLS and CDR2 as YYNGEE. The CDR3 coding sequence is TGTGCCAGCAGCCGTACCCGGGACAGCTCCTACGAGCAGTACTTC. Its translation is CASSRTRDSSYEQYF.